This T cell receptor beta chain was profiled in a study of blood T cell repertoires in COVID-19. At the level of the study: COVID-19 samples, acute and convalescent, were from the United States, Italy and Spain.

In the authors' workflow: Amplified reference gene primers provided the basis for estimating nucleated cell counts. Clones were read by immunoSEQ multiplex PCR, and TCRdb kept only the in-frame ones, dropping some. That table furnishes V, J and clone size, whereas the DNA furnished D and trimming. This sample has 160,000 or so clones, with about 88% found just once. CDR1 and CDR2 (germline): SGHDT, YYEEEE. V gave up 4 bases and J gave up 4 bases, with 17 bases separating them. This CDR3 spans 16 amino acids. The rearrangement uses TRBV5-6 and TRBJ2-2; D unclear. Sequencing was carried out using peripheral blood. This clonotype was obtained from a woman older than 75 with acute or convalescent COVID-19. In DNA, the CDR3 is TGTGCCAGCAGCACATTCTCCCGGGTTAGCACCGGGGAGCTGTTTTTT. It specifies CASSTFSRVSTGELFF.